This TCR beta chain was found in a study of blood T cell repertoires in COVID-19. Study summary: The study drew acute and convalescent COVID-19 samples from the United States, Italy and Spain.

The V and J ends lost 4 bases and 10 bases, in that order; junction bases with no gene match: 9. The length of the CDR3 is 15 residues. Germline-derived CDR1 and CDR2 are SNHLY and FYNNEI. Per the study methods: Estimated nucleated cell counts came from reference gene primer amplification. Profiling relied on immunoSEQ multiplex PCR, and the TCRdb table lists in-frame clones only, not all of them. V and J calls and clone size follow that table, whereas D and trimming were derived from the DNA. Seen here are tens of thousands of clones, nearly 85% observed once, and the top ten hold more than 40%. V gene TRBV2 combines with J gene TRBJ1-6; TRBD1 matches at 8 bases. Material: peripheral blood. The sequence derives from a human donor in a cohort sampled during active COVID-19. CDR3 residues: CASSVIVGQGSPLHF. CDR3 nucleotides: TGTGCCAGCAGTGTAATCGTTGGACAGGGATCACCCCTCCACTTT. Full variable domain (outside the CDR3, taken from reference TRBV2 and TRBJ1-6): EPEVTQTPSHQVTQMGQEVILRCVPISNHLYFYWYRQILGQKVEFLVSFYNNEISEKSEIFDDQFSVERPDGSNFTLKIRSTKLEDSAMYFCASSVIVGQGSPLHFGNGTRLTVT.